A single T cell receptor beta chain is shown here with its context. The data are from a study of blood T cells in healthy people across ages. Each of the donors had approximately 10 milliliters of peripheral blood drawn into EDTA-treated Vacutainer tubes. CDR1 and CDR2 from the germline V gene are SSHAT and FNYEAQ (reference sequence). V lost 5 bases to trimming and J lost 1 base, with 15 bases between them. The CDR3 length is 15 residues. The use of a sample-barcoded 5' primer and a J-beta primer mix characterized a second PCR of roughly 6 to 11 cycles. One entry per CDR3 protein, called by TCRdb with MiXCR from the 5' RACE reads. The sample lists about 1,400,000 distinct CDR3 sequences, roughly 40% occurring once.

The clonotype was recovered from a woman between 18 and 29 years old in good health. Sequences were obtained from blood. The V call is TRBV7-7, the J call TRBJ2-7; D is unresolved. This CDR3 is CASSPHIDASYEQYF. Written as DNA, the CDR3 is TGTGCCAGCAGCCCTCACATAGATGCTTCCTACGAGCAGTACTTC.